Below are 19 T cell receptor beta chains sequenced from a single sample in a study of T-cell memory formation after mild COVID-19. From the 5' RACE reads, TCRdb called clonotypes with MiXCR, one entry per CDR3 protein. The data hold approximately 150,000 distinct CDR3 sequences, with over 6% observed a single time. Sequencing was done on a sample of PBMCs or a T cell subset sorted from them (not recorded which). The receptors here all came from an adult woman who had mild COVID-19 (a few samples of this study predate the infection). Cell type and time point are not known.

The rearrangement joins TRBV5-1 to TRBJ2-1; D is unclear. Trimming stripped 5 bases from V and 7 bases from J, with 13 bases between. Germline CDR1 and CDR2: SGHRS and YFSETQ. This CDR3 region has 13 residues. The CDR3 protein is CASRAVNGNEQFF. The DNA for the CDR3 is TGCGCCAGCAGGGCAGTTAATGGAAATGAGCAGTTCTTC.

The gene calls are TRBV11-2 and TRBJ1-1; TRBD1 might be the D (6 bases). Deletions cut 5 bases from V and 4 bases from J, with 11 bases between. This CDR3 contains 13 residues. Germline V CDR1 and CDR2: SGHAT, FQNNGV. The CDR3 here is CASSRARGTEAFF. The CDR3, as DNA: TGTGCCAGCAGCCGCGCCAGGGGCACTGAAGCTTTCTTT.

The chain couples TRBV2 to TRBJ1-5, with a weak D call TRBD1 (5 bases). V was cut by 6 bases and J by 4 bases, with 10 bases left in between. The V gene's germline CDR1 is SNHLY and CDR2 FYNNEI. CDR3 length equals 13 residues. The CDR3 reads CASSARGNQPQHF. CDR3 bases: TGTGCCAGCAGCGCGAGGGGAAATCAGCCCCAGCATTTT.

This clonotype has more than one count but fewer than ten. The gene calls are TRBV7-2 and TRBJ2-7; the match to TRBD2 covers 10 bases. This CDR3 spans 15 amino acids. Germline V CDR1 and CDR2: SGHTA, FQGNSA. The J segment lost 4 bases and the V segment lost 5 bases, leaving 8 bases of the junction unmatched. Here the CDR3 reads CASSPPASGGYEQYF. Written as DNA, the CDR3 is TGTGCCAGCAGCCCCCCGGCTAGCGGGGGATACGAGCAGTACTTC. The full variable domain, completed using reference TRBV7-2 and TRBJ2-7, is GAGVSQSPSNKVTEKGKDVELRCDPISGHTALYWYRQSLGQGLEFLIYFQGNSAPDKSGLPSDRFSAERTGGSVSTLTIQRTQQEDSAVYLCASSPPASGGYEQYFGPGTRLTVT.

This clonotype was recorded at least ten times. CDR3 sequence: CASSLTGVRNEQYF. DNA of the CDR3: TGTGCCAGCAGCTTGACAGGGGTTCGGAACGAGCAGTACTTC. The rearrangement links TRBV5-4 to TRBJ2-7; 7 positions match TRBD1. The germline V gene has CDR1 SGHNT and CDR2 YYREEE (reference sequence). The CDR3 has 14 amino acids. The J segment lost 5 bases and the V segment lost 1 base, leaving 6 bases of the junction unmatched.

The chain couples TRBV7-2 to TRBJ2-7; D possibly corresponds to TRBD2 (6 bases). Trimming shortened V by 1 base and J by 4 bases, and 14 bases separated the two germline ends. The CDR3 is made up of 15 amino acids. Germline CDR1 and CDR2: SGHTA and FQGNSA. CDR3 DNA sequence: TGTGCCAGCAGCTTAGAGTTGCGGACTAATTACGAGCAGTACTTC. This sequence encodes CASSLELRTNYEQYF.

This clonotype was counted a few times. V usage is TRBV7-2 and J usage is TRBJ2-2; 15 bases are a match to TRBD2. The CDR3 spans 15 residues. V lost 3 bases, J lost 9 bases, and 2 bases stayed unmatched. Germline V gene lookup returns CDR1 SGHTA and CDR2 FQGNSA. Here the CDR3 reads CASSFGLAGGWELFF. The CDR3 DNA sequence: TGTGCCAGCAGCTTCGGACTAGCGGGAGGGTGGGAGCTGTTTTTT.

The V and J genes are TRBV7-2 and TRBJ2-3; TRBD2 matches at 10 bases. The CDR3 extends over 16 amino acids. V gave up 1 base and J gave up 4 bases; unmatched junction bases: 5. Germline loops: CDR1 SGHTA, CDR2 FQGNSA. This chain's CDR3 is CASSLGSGRGSDTQYF. As DNA, the CDR3 is TGTGCCAGCAGCTTAGGGAGCGGGAGGGGTTCAGATACGCAGTATTTT.

In this sample, this clonotype turned up many times. The rearrangement links TRBV7-2 to TRBJ2-2; 9 bases match TRBD2. The ends lost 4 bases at V and 7 bases at J; junction bases unmatched: 13. There are 17 residues in the CDR3. Per germline, CDR1 SGHTA and CDR2 FQGNSA. CDR3 loop: CASSSGALAGVDGELFF. For the CDR3, the DNA is TGTGCCAGCAGCTCAGGGGCCTTAGCGGGAGTAGACGGGGAGCTGTTTTTT.

This clonotype occurred many times. CDR3 sequence reads: CASSLAGTGISGELFF. CDR3 coding DNA: TGCGCCAGCAGCTTGGCCGGGACAGGGATCTCCGGGGAGCTGTTTTTT. The V and J genes are TRBV5-1 and TRBJ2-2, with TRBD1 matching over 9 bases. The germline V gene encodes CDR1 SGHRS and CDR2 YFSETQ. V lost 0 bases, J lost 6 bases, and 6 bases stayed unmatched. This CDR3 region has 16 residues.

This clonotype was counted only a few times. J is TRBJ1-2 and V is TRBV6-6; D ambiguous. From germline, CDR1 is MNHNY and CDR2 SVGAGI (reference sequence). V was trimmed by 6 bases and J by 2 bases, leaving 19 bases between them. The CDR3 consists of 16 residues. Here the CDR3 reads CASSHSPAGVNYGYTF. DNA of the CDR3: TGTGCCAGCAGCCATTCCCCCGCAGGCGTGAACTATGGCTACACCTTC.

This chain joins TRBV6-5 and TRBJ2-1, with no clear D. V lost 6 bases and J lost 8, with 20 bases in between. This CDR3 spans 15 amino acids. CDR1 and CDR2 from the germline V gene are MNHEY and SVGAGI. CDR3 in amino acids: CASRPTLTSWHEQFF. The CDR3 bases are TGTGCCAGCAGACCAACCTTGACAAGCTGGCATGAGCAGTTCTTC.

This clonotype was counted between two and nine times. The rearrangement uses TRBV15 and TRBJ1-1; no clear D. V dropped 8 bases and J dropped 1 base, with 17 bases sitting between them. Germline assignment: CDR1 LNHNV and CDR2 YYDKDF (reference sequence). This CDR3 contains 15 residues. The DNA of the CDR3 is TGTGCCACCTCCACGGGAGTCACCCAGAACACTGAAGCTTTCTTT. Translated, it gives CATSTGVTQNTEAFF.

The chain uses TRBV5-1 and TRBJ2-4; 10 bases match TRBD1. The CDR3 consists of 15 residues. Unmatched junction bases numbered 3, after V lost 4 bases and J lost 2 bases. Germline values: CDR1 SGHRS, CDR2 YFSETQ. CDR3 sequence: CASSPGQGTKNIQYF. DNA for the CDR3: TGCGCCAGCAGCCCGGGACAGGGGACCAAAAACATTCAGTACTTC.

This clonotype was found a few times. One junction end does not reproduce the germline sequence, and a read error may be involved. The chain carries TRBV11-2 and TRBJ2-7; 10 bases align to TRBD2. This CDR3 contains 14 residues. Germline V lookup: CDR1 SGHAT, CDR2 FQNNGV. The CDR3 bases are TGTGCCAGCAGCTTAGACCTAGCGGGAGTCCAAAAGAGCTTC. Translated, it gives CASSLDLAGVQKSF. The full variable domain, completed using reference TRBV11-2 and TRBJ2-7, is EAGVAQSPRYKIIEKRQSVAFWCNPISGHATLYWYQQILGQGPKLLIQFQNNGVVDDSQLPKDRFSAERLKGVDSTLKIQPAKLEDSAVYLCASSLDLAGVQKSFGPGTRLTVT.

J is TRBJ1-2 and V is TRBV30; D ambiguous. This CDR3 has 16 residues. Germline CDR1 is GTSNPN and CDR2 is SVGIG (reference sequence). Trimming took off 3 bases at V and 4 bases at J, with 21 bases between the two ends. CDR3 protein: CAWRKPGLINAYGYTF. The CDR3 DNA reads as TGTGCCTGGAGGAAGCCTGGACTGATTAATGCCTATGGCTACACCTTC.

The sample holds many counts of this clonotype. The J gene is TRBJ2-1, the V gene TRBV15; D may match TRBD1 or TRBD2 (5 bases each). The germline V gene encodes CDR1 LNHNV and CDR2 YYDKDF (reference sequence). The ends were cut back, 0 bases at V and 7 bases at J, with 19 bases in the middle. This CDR3 is built from 17 residues. This chain's CDR3 is CATSRERGERERNEQFF. The CDR3 nucleotides read TGTGCCACCAGCAGAGAACGAGGGGAAAGAGAGAGAAATGAGCAGTTCTTC.

In this sample, this clonotype turned up many times. The V gene is TRBV7-2, the J gene TRBJ1-2; D ambiguous. Per germline, CDR1 SGHTA and CDR2 FQGNSA. The CDR3 length is 13 residues. Trimming cost V 4 bases and J 4 bases, with 10 bases left between them. CDR3 DNA sequence: TGTGCCAGCAGCTCTTCGAGTTCCTATGGCTACACCTTC. Translated, it gives CASSSSSSYGYTF.

In this sample, this clonotype turned up many times. This chain joins TRBV5-5 and TRBJ2-1; 11 bases align to TRBD2. Per the germline V gene, CDR1 is SGHKS and CDR2 is YYEKEE (reference sequence). CDR3 length: 16 amino acids. V was pared by 3 bases and J by 5 bases, with 7 bases of the junction left unmatched. The CDR3: CASSWNRLAGNNEQFF. The CDR3 DNA sequence: TGTGCCAGCAGCTGGAACCGACTAGCGGGGAACAATGAGCAGTTCTTC.